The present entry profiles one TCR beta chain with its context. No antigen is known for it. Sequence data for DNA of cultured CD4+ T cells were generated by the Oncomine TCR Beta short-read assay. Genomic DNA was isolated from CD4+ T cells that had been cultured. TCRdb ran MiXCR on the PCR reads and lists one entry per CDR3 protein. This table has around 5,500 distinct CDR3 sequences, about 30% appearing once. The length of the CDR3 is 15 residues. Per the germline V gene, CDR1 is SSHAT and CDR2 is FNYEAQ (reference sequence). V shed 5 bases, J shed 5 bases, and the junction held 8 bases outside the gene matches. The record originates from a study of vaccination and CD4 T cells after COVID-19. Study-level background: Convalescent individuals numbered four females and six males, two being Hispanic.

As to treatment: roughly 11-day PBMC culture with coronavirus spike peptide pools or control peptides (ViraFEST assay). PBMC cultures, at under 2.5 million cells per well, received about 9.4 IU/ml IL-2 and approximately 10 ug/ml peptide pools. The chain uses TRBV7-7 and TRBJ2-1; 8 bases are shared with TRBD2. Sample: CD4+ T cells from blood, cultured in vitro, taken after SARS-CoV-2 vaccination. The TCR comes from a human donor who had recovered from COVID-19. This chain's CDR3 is CASSPSAGGNNEQFF. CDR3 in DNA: TGTGCCAGCAGCCCGTCTGCGGGGGGTAACAATGAGCAGTTCTTC.